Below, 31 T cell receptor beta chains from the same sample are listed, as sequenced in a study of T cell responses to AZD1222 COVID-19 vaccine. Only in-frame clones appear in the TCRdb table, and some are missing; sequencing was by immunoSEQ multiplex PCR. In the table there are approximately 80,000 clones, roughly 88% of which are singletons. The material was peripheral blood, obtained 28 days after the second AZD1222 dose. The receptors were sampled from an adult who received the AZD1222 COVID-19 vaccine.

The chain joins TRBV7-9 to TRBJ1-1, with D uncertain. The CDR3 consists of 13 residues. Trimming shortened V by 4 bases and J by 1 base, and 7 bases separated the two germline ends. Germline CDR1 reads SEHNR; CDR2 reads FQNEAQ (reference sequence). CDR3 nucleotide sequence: TGTGCCAGCAGCTCGGTAGGGAACACTGAAGCTTTCTTT. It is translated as CASSSVGNTEAFF.

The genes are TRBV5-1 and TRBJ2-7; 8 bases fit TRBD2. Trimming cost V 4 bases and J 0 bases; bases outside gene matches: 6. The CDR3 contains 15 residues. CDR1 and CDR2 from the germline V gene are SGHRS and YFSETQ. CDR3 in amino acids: CASSGRTSSSYEQYF. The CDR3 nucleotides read TGCGCCAGCAGCGGGAGGACTAGCAGCTCCTACGAGCAGTACTTC.

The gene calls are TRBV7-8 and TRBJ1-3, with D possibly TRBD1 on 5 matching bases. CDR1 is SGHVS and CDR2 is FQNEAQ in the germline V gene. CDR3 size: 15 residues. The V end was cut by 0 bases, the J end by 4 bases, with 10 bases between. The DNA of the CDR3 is TGTGCCAGCAGCTTAGCGGGGGTTGGCGGAAACACCATATATTTT. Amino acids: CASSLAGVGGNTIYF.

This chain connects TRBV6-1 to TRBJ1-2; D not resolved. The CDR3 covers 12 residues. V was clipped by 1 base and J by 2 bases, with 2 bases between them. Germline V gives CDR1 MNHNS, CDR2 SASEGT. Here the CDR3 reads CASSEGNYGYTF. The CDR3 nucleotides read TGTGCCAGCAGTGAAGGGAACTATGGCTACACCTTC.

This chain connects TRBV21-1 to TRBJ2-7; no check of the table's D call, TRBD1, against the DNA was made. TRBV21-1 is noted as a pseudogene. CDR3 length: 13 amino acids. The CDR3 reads CASTTNPVYEQYF. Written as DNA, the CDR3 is TGTGCCAGCACAACAAACCCCGTCTACGAGCAGTACTTC.

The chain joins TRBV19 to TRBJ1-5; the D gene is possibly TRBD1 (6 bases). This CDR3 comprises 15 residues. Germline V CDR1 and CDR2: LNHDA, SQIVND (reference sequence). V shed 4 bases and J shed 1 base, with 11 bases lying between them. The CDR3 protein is CASSRQELSNQPQHF. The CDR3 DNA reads TGTGCCAGTAGTAGACAGGAGCTGAGCAATCAGCCCCAGCATTTT.

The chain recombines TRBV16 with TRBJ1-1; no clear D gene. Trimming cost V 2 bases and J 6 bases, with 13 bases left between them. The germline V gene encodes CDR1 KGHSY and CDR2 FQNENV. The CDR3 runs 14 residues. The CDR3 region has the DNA TGTGCCAGCAGCCAAAGGACGGTGACGCCTGAAGCTTTCTTT. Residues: CASSQRTVTPEAFF.

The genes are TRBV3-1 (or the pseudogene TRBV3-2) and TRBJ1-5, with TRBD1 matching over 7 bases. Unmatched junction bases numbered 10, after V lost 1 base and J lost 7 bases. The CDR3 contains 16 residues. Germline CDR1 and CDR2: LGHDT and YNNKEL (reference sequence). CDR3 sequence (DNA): TGTGCCAGCAGCCAAGGAGTCCCAGGGGGGCGGCAGCCCCAGCATTTT. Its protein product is CASSQGVPGGRQPQHF.

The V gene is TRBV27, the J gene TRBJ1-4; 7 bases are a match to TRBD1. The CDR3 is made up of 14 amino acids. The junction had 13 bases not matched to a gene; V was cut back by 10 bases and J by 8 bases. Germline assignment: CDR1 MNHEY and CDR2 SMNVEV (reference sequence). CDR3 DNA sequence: TGTGCCACCAAAAGGCAGGGGGGCGGAGAAAAACTGTTTTTT. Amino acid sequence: CATKRQGGGEKLFF. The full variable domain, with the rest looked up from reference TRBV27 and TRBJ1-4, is EAQVTQNPRYLITVTGKKLTVTCSQNMNHEYMSWYRQDPGLGLRQIYYSMNVEVTDKGDVPEGYKVSRKEKRNFPLILESPSPNQTSLYFCATKRQGGGEKLFFGSGTQLSVL.

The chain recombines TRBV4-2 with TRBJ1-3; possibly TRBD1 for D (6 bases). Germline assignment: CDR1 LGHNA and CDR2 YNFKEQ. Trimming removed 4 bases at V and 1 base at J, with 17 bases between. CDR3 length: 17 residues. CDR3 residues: CASSPGGRGVSGNTIYF. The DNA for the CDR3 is TGTGCCAGCAGCCCCGGGGGCCGGGGAGTATCTGGAAACACCATATATTTT.

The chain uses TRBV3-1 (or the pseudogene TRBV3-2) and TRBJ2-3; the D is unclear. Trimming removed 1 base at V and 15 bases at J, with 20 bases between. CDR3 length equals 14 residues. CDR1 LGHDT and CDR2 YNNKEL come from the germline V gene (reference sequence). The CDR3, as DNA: TGTGCCAGCAGCCAAGCAAGCGACGACGGACCCCACTATTTT. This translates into CASSQASDDGPHYF.

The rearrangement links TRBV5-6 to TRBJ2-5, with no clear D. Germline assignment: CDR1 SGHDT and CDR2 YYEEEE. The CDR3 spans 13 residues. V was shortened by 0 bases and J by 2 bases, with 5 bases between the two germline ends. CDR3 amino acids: CASSLGIQETQYF. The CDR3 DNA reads TGTGCCAGCAGCTTGGGGATTCAAGAGACCCAGTACTTC.

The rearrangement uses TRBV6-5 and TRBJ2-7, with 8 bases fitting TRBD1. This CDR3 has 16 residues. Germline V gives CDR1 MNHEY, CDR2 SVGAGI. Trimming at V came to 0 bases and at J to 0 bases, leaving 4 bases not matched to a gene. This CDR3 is CASSYSTGQGSYEQYF. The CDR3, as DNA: TGTGCCAGCAGTTACTCGACTGGACAGGGCTCCTACGAGCAGTACTTC.

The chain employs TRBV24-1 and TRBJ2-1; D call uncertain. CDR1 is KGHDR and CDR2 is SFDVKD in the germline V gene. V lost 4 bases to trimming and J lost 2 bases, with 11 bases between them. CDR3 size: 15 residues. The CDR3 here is CATSENRRTYNEQFF. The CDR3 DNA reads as TGTGCCACCAGTGAAAACAGACGGACCTACAATGAGCAGTTCTTC.

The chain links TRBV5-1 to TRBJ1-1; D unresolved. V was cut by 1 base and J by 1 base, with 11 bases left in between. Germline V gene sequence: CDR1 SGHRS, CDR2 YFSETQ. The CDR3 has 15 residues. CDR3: CASSLSVRQNTEAFF. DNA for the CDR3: TGCGCCAGCAGCTTGTCTGTCAGGCAGAACACTGAAGCTTTCTTT. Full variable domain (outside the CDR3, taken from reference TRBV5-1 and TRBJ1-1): KAGVTQTPRYLIKTRGQQVTLSCSPISGHRSVSWYQQTPGQGLQFLFEYFSETQRNKGNFPGRFSGRQFSNSRSEMNVSTLELGDSALYLCASSLSVRQNTEAFFGQGTRLTVV.

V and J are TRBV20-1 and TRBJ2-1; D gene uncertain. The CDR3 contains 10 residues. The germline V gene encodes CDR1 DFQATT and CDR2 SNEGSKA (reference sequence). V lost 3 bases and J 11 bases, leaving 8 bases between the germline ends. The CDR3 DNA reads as TGCAGTGCTAGTACAGAGAAGCAGTTCTTC. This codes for CSASTEKQFF.

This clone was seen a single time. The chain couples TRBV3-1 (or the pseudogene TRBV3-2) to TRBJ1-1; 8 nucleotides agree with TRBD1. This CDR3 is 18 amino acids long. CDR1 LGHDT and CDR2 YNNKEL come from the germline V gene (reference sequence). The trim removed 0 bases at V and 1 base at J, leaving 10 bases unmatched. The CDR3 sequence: CASSQEWTGLSSNTEAFF. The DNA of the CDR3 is TGTGCCAGCAGCCAAGAATGGACAGGGTTGTCGTCGAACACTGAAGCTTTCTTT.

CDR3 loop: CASSLYGVGGKDEQFF. Here the CDR3 DNA reads TGCGCCAGCAGCTTGTACGGCGTCGGGGGCAAGGATGAGCAGTTCTTC. The rearrangement uses TRBV5-1 and TRBJ2-1, with D possibly called TRBD1 or TRBD2 (6 bases each). Germline V gene lookup returns CDR1 SGHRS and CDR2 YFSETQ. The germline V and J ends were trimmed by 1 base and 8 bases, with 19 bases remaining between them. CDR3 length equals 16 residues.

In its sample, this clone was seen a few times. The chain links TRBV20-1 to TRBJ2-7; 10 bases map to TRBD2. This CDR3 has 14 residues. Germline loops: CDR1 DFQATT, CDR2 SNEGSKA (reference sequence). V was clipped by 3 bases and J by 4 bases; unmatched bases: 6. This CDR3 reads CSASGGSGRYEQYF. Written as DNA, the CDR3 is TGCAGTGCTAGTGGTGGTAGCGGGAGGTACGAGCAGTACTTC.

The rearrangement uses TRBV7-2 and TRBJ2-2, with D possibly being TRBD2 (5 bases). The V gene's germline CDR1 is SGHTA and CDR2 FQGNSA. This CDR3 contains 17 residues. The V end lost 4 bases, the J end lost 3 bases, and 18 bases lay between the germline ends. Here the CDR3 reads CASSSKAAGTHTGELFF. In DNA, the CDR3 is TGTGCCAGCAGCTCCAAAGCGGCGGGTACCCACACCGGGGAGCTGTTTTTT.

CDR3: CASSPDLGTGEPYEQYF. The CDR3 DNA reads TGCGCCAGCAGCCCGGATTTGGGGACAGGAGAACCCTACGAGCAGTACTTC. This chain joins TRBV5-1 and TRBJ2-7; 8 positions agree with TRBD1. The CDR3 sequence is 17 residues long. V gave up 4 bases and J gave up 2 bases; unmatched junction bases: 14. The germline gives CDR1 SGHRS, CDR2 YFSETQ.

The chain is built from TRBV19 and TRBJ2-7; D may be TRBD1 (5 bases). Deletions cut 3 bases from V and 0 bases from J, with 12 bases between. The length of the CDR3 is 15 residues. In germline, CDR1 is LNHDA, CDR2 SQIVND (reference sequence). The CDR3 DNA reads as TGTGCCAGTAGTATTGGTGGCAGGGCCTCCTACGAGCAGTACTTC. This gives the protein CASSIGGRASYEQYF.

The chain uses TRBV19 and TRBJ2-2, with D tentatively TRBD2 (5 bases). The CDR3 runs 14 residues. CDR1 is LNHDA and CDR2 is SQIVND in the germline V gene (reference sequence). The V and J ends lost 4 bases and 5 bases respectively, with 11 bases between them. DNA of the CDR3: TGTGCCAGTAGTAACAGTGGGAGTACCGGGGAGCTGTTTTTT. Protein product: CASSNSGSTGELFF.

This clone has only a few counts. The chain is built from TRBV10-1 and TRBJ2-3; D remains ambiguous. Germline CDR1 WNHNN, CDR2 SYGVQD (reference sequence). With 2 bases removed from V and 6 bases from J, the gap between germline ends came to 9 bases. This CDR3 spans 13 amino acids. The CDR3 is CASSEEGMDTQYF. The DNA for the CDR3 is TGCGCCAGCAGTGAGGAAGGGATGGATACGCAGTATTTT.

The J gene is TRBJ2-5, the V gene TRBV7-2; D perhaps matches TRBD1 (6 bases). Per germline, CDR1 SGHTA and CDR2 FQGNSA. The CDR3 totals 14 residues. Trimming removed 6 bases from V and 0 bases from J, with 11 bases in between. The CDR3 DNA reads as TGTGCCAGCAGGGGGGCATGGGACCAAGAGACCCAGTACTTC. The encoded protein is CASRGAWDQETQYF.

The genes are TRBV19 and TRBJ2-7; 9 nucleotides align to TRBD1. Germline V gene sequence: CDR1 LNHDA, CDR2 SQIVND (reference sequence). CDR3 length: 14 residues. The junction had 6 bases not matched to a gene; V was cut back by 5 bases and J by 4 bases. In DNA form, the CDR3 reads TGTGCCAGTAGTTTCGGACAGGGGTCTTACGAGCAGTACTTC. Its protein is CASSFGQGSYEQYF. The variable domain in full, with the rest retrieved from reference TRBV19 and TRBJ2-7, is DGGITQSPKYLFRKEGQNVTLSCEQNLNHDAMYWYRQDPGQGLRLIYYSQIVNDFQKGDIAEGYSVSREKKESFPLTVTSAQKNPTAFYLCASSFGQGSYEQYFGPGTRLTVT.

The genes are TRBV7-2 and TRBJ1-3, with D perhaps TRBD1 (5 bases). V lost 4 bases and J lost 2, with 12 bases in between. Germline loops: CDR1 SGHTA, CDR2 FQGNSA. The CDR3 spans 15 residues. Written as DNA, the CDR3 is TGTGCCAGCAGCTATGAGGGGTTAACTGGAAACACCATATATTTT. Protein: CASSYEGLTGNTIYF.

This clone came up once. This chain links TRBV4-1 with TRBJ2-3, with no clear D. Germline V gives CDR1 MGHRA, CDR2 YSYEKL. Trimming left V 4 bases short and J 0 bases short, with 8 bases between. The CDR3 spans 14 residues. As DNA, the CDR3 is TGCGCCAGCAGCCCTACGGACAGCACAGATACGCAGTATTTT. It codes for CASSPTDSTDTQYF.

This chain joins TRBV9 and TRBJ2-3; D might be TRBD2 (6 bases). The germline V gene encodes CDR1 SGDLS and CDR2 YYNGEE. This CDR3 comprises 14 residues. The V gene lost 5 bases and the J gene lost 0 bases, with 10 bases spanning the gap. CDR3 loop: CASRAGSSTDTQYF. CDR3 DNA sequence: TGTGCCAGCAGAGCGGGTTCTAGCACAGATACGCAGTATTTT.

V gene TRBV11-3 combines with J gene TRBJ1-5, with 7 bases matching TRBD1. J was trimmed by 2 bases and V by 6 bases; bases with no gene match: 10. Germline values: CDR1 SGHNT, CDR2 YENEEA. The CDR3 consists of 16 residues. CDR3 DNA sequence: TGTGCCAGCAGTCTGAAGACAGGGAAGGGCAATCAGCCCCAGCATTTT. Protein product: CASSLKTGKGNQPQHF.

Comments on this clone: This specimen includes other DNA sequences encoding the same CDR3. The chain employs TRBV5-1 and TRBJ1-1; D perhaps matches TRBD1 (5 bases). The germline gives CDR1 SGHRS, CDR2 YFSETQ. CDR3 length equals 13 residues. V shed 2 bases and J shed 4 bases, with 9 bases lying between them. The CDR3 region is CASSLRGGTEAFF. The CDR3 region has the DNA TGCGCCAGCAGCTTACGGGGCGGCACTGAAGCTTTCTTT.